These 2 T cell receptor beta chains came from one sample sequenced in a study of blood T cells in healthy people across ages. For the second PCR, which ran for about 6 to 11 cycles, a sample-barcoded 5' primer and a J-beta primer mix were used. TCRdb reprocessed the 5' RACE reads with MiXCR, giving one entry per CDR3 protein. This table holds 800,000 to 1,300,000 distinct CDR3 sequences, 25% found once. This sample also appeared in a second study, on T cells of mothers and their children.

Sequenced input: blood. All receptors derive from a girl aged 2 to 9 in good health.

On this clonotype itself: Likely a read error: the CDR3 ends without its conserved phenylalanine or tryptophan. The chain combines TRBV7-3 with TRBJ2-7; the D gene is possibly TRBD2 (5 bases). V lost 4 bases and J 6 bases, leaving 19 bases between the germline ends. From germline, CDR1 is SGHTA and CDR2 FQGTGA. The CDR3 totals 15 residues. In nucleotides, the CDR3 is TGTGCCAGCAGCTCCGGGATAGTGGGCCCATTCGAGCAGTACCTC. This sequence encodes CASSSGIVGPFEQYL.

This clonotype was counted only a few times. V and J are TRBV7-9 and TRBJ1-1, with unresolved D. V lost 1 base to trimming and J lost 1 base, with 10 bases between them. Germline V CDR1 and CDR2: SEHNR, FQNEAQ (reference sequence). The CDR3 totals 15 residues. As DNA, the CDR3 is TGTGCCAGCAGCTTAGATAACGCCCGGAACACTGAAGCTTTCTTT. It codes for CASSLDNARNTEAFF.